This is a list of T cell receptor beta chains from one sample in a study of Ad26.COV2.S vaccination and SARS-CoV-2 variants. Profiled with immunoSEQ multiplex PCR; TCRdb holds only in-frame clones, not every one. The table lists roughly 510,000 clones, roughly 89% of them singletons. Specimen: peripheral blood, collected in a trial of Ad26.COV2.S vaccine versus placebo. The receptors stem from a person between 18 and 65 years old who received the Ad26.COV2.S COVID-19 vaccine or a placebo. CDR3s include the opening cysteine and the closing phenylalanine or tryptophan. D genes are given only for firm matches. The size field is filled for only some rows; it gives once, few, many or a size class.

clone size | J gene | D gene | V gene | CDR3 DNA | CDR3 protein
. | TRBJ2-3 | TRBD2 | TRBV7-9 | TGTGCCAGCAGCAGGACTAGCGGGAGCACAGATACGCAGTATTTT | CASSRTSGSTDTQYF
. | TRBJ2-2 | TRBD2 | TRBV5-1 | TGCGCCAGCAGCCTCTCTCCACGGACTAGCGGAAACACCGGGGAGCTGTTTTTT | CASSLSPRTSGNTGELFF
. | TRBJ1-1 | . | TRBV11-3 | TGTGCCAGCAGCTTAAGCCTGAACACTGAAGCTTTCTTT | CASSLSLNTEAFF
. | TRBJ2-3 | . | TRBV4-3 | TGCGCCAGCAGCGCGGGGAAGGGGACAGATACGCAGTATTTT | CASSAGKGTDTQYF
. | TRBJ2-7 | TRBD2 | TRBV5-1 | TGCGCCAGCAGCCATATAGCGGGAGGGCCCTACGAGCAGTACTTC | CASSHIAGGPYEQYF
. | TRBJ2-1 | . | TRBV7-8 | TGTGCCAGCAGCTCAACAGTACTGAATGAGCAGTTCTTC | CASSSTVLNEQFF
. | TRBJ2-2 | . | TRBV7-9 | TGTGCCAGCAGCTCCTCACCCGGCCCCGGGGAGCTGTTTTTT | CASSSSPGPGELFF
. | TRBJ1-1 | . | TRBV2 | TGTGCCAGCGGCTACAGGTCAGACACTGAAGCTTTCTTT | CASGYRSDTEAFF
. | TRBJ2-3 | . | TRBV30 | TGTGCCTGGAAGGGTTTGGATACGCAGTATTTT | CAWKGLDTQYF
. | TRBJ1-5 | TRBD1 | TRBV19 | TGTGCCAGTAGTATAGGACAGGGGACGGTCAGCAATCAGCCCCAGCATTTT | CASSIGQGTVSNQPQHF
. | TRBJ1-2 | . | TRBV30 | TGTGCCTGGACGGGCGGTAACTATGGCTACACCTTC | CAWTGGNYGYTF
. | TRBJ2-7 | . | TRBV6-2/TRBV6-3 | TGTGCCAGCAGTTATAGAGGTTTTCCCTACGAGCAGTACTTC | CASSYRGFPYEQYF
. | TRBJ1-1 | TRBD1 | TRBV5-4 | TGTGCCAGCAGCGGGGGGACAGGGTACACTGAAGCTTTCTTT | CASSGGTGYTEAFF
. | TRBJ1-2 | . | TRBV19 | TGTGCCAGTAATCCTAAGGGTCACGTGGAGGGTGGCTACACCTTC | CASNPKGHVEGGYTF
. | TRBJ1-1 | TRBD1 | TRBV5-1 | TGCGCCAGCAGCCTACAGGGGGTTACTGAAGCTTTCTTT | CASSLQGVTEAFF
once | TRBJ2-5 | . | TRBV18 | TGTGCCAGCTCACCATTCCACGAGACCCAGTACTTC | CASSPFHETQYF
. | TRBJ2-1 | . | TRBV30 | TGTGCCTGGTCGCCCGGGACATACGAGCAGTTCTTC | CAWSPGTYEQFF
. | TRBJ1-3 | . | TRBV16 | TGTGCCAGCAGCCAATCTCGGCCGATCGGTGGAAACACCATATATTTT | CASSQSRPIGGNTIYF
few | TRBJ2-2 | TRBD1 | TRBV9 | TGTGCCAGCAGTCCTGGGACAGGGTACACCGGGGAGCTGTTTTTT | CASSPGTGYTGELFF
. | TRBJ2-7 | . | TRBV19 | TGTGCCAGTAGTTCCGCGGGGCAGGGACCCTACGAGCAGTACTTC | CASSSAGQGPYEQYF
. | TRBJ1-2 | . | TRBV14 | TGTGCCAGCAGCCCGGGACCAACCTATGGCTACACCTTC | CASSPGPTYGYTF
. | TRBJ2-7 | TRBD2 | TRBV5-1 | TGCGCCAGCAGCACTGCGGGGGAGGCCTACGAGCAGTACTTC | CASSTAGEAYEQYF
. | TRBJ2-7 | . | TRBV12-1 | TGTGCCAGCAGCCCTTTGGGGGCAACTAGCGGGGTAGACCTTTCCTACGAGCAGTACTTC | CASSPLGATSGVDLSYEQYF
. | TRBJ2-1 | . | TRBV5-4 | TGTGCCAGCAGCTTGGATCACAGGGCCTACAATGAGCAGTTCTTC | CASSLDHRAYNEQFF
. | TRBJ2-7 | TRBD2 | TRBV28 | TGTGCCAGCAGTCCTAGCGGGAGCTCCTACGAGCAGTACTTC | CASSPSGSSYEQYF